These 26 T cell receptor beta chains came from one sample sequenced in a study of cytomegalovirus exposure and HLA in healthy donors. The PCR contained 60 Vbeta and 13 Jbeta primers. Sequencing was performed with immunoSEQ multiplex PCR; in TCRdb, only in-frame clones are kept and a portion is missing. The top ten hold 1.5% to 2% of the sample, which has 95,000 to 150,000 clones, about 16% seen once. Sequences were obtained from PBMCs. These receptors were obtained from a young woman in good health and CMV-seronegative.

This clone was picked up a small number of times. The rearrangement joins TRBV7-9 to TRBJ1-5; D not certain. This CDR3 contains 17 residues. CDR1 SEHNR and CDR2 FQNEAQ come from the germline V gene (reference sequence). Trimming left V 5 bases short and J 4 bases short, with 21 bases between. CDR3 DNA: TGTGCCAGCAGCCCTGAACCCGTCGGACTGAGTAATCAGCCCCAGCATTTT. Its translation: CASSPEPVGLSNQPQHF.

This clone was seen only a few times. The chain employs TRBV5-1 and TRBJ2-1, with TRBD2 identical over 8 bases. V lost 7 bases and J lost 5; bases outside the gene matches: 5. Germline V CDR1 and CDR2: SGHRS, YFSETQ. The CDR3 length is 13 residues. This CDR3 is CASGGGPNNEQFF. In nucleotides, the CDR3 is TGCGCCAGCGGCGGGGGGCCCAACAATGAGCAGTTCTTC.

This clone was picked up a small number of times. The chain couples TRBV5-4 to TRBJ1-1; no reliable D call. The germline gives CDR1 SGHNT, CDR2 YYREEE (reference sequence). CDR3 length: 13 residues. The germline V and J ends were trimmed by 3 bases and 1 base, with 7 bases remaining between them. In DNA, the CDR3 is TGTGCCAGCAGCTCCTCGGGGAACACTGAAGCTTTCTTT. Protein sequence: CASSSSGNTEAFF.

This sequence joins TRBV27 and TRBJ1-4; maybe TRBD1 (6 bases). The CDR3 has 15 amino acids. Per germline, CDR1 MNHEY and CDR2 SMNVEV (reference sequence). V gave up 3 bases and J gave up 8 bases, with 16 bases separating them. CDR3 bases: TGTGCCAGCAGTTTGGGGGGGCGCGGTGGAGAAAAACTGTTTTTT. Translation: CASSLGGRGGEKLFF.

The J gene is TRBJ1-1, the V gene TRBV5-6; D is unclear. The CDR3 contains 13 residues. The germline gives CDR1 SGHDT, CDR2 YYEEEE. Trimming took off 3 bases at V and 5 bases at J, with 11 bases between the two ends. The CDR3 protein is CASSWRRVTEAFF. DNA of the CDR3: TGTGCCAGCAGCTGGAGGAGGGTTACTGAAGCTTTCTTT. Based on the CDR3 plus reference TRBV5-6 and TRBJ1-1, the full variable domain is DAGVTQSPTHLIKTRGQQVTLRCSPKSGHDTVSWYQQALGQGPQFIFQYYEEEERQRGNFPDRFSGHQFPNYSSELNVNALLLGDSALYLCASSWRRVTEAFFGQGTRLTVV.

J is TRBJ2-2 and V is TRBV5-1; 9 nucleotides match TRBD1. V was clipped by 2 bases and J by 0 bases; unmatched bases: 2. Germline V gene data show CDR1 as SGHRS and CDR2 as YFSETQ. This CDR3 has 16 residues. CDR3 in amino acids: CASSFGQGTNTGELFF. The CDR3, as DNA: TGCGCCAGCAGCTTCGGACAGGGGACGAACACCGGGGAGCTGTTTTTT.

There are a few counts of this clone. The chain links TRBV7-9 to TRBJ1-5; D gene ambiguous. This CDR3 comprises 13 residues. Germline assignment: CDR1 SEHNR and CDR2 FQNEAQ (reference sequence). V dropped 1 base and J dropped 5 bases, with 6 bases sitting between them. CDR3 sequence (DNA): TGTGCCAGCAGCTTAGACCAGTATCAGCCCCAGCATTTT. Translated: CASSLDQYQPQHF.

This chain joins TRBV9 and TRBJ2-5, with 11 nucleotides matching TRBD1. The germline gives CDR1 SGDLS, CDR2 YYNGEE. Germline trimming cut 3 bases from V and 5 bases from J; bases unmatched to any gene: 6. CDR3 length equals 15 residues. The CDR3 nucleotides read TGTGCCAGCAGCGCCAGGACAGGGGGCTTTGAGACCCAGTACTTC. Translated, it gives CASSARTGGFETQYF.

The sample holds a few counts of this clone. This rearrangement joins TRBV5-4 to TRBJ2-5, with a weak D call TRBD1 (5 bases). Germline V gene data show CDR1 as SGHNT and CDR2 as YYREEE (reference sequence). The CDR3 loop spans 13 amino acids. Trimming removed 3 bases at V and 4 bases at J, with 10 bases between. CDR3 coding DNA: TGTGCCAGCAGCTCGGAAGGGGCAGAGACCCAGTACTTC. This sequence encodes CASSSEGAETQYF.

The chain recombines TRBV7-6 with TRBJ2-1; D is unclear. CDR1 and CDR2 from the germline V gene are SGHVS and FNYEAQ. The CDR3 spans 14 residues. Trimming took off 2 bases at V and 9 bases at J, with 14 bases between the two ends. The CDR3 loop is CASSLTAGASEQFF. The CDR3 region has the DNA TGTGCCAGCAGCTTAACGGCCGGAGCTAGTGAGCAGTTCTTC.

The CDR3 nucleotides are TGCGCCAGCAGTAAGACGCAGGGGGCGAGAGAGACCCAGTACTTC. Translation gives CASSKTQGARETQYF. The J gene is TRBJ2-5, the V gene TRBV5-1; 8 bases agree with TRBD1. V was pared by 5 bases and J by 4 bases, with 10 bases of the junction left unmatched. The V gene's germline CDR1 is SGHRS and CDR2 YFSETQ. This CDR3 contains 15 residues.

This chain joins TRBV15 and TRBJ1-3; 9 bases are shared with TRBD1. CDR3 length: 17 residues. The J segment lost 0 bases and the V segment lost 0 bases, leaving 3 bases of the junction unmatched. The germline CDR1 and CDR2 sequences are LNHNV and YYDKDF (reference sequence). CDR3 coding DNA: TGTGCCACCAGCAGAGATATGGGACAGGGCTCTGGAAACACCATATATTTT. This translates into CATSRDMGQGSGNTIYF.

The genes are TRBV5-4 and TRBJ2-3, with TRBD2 matching over 7 bases. Trimming took 4 bases from V and 4 from J; bases not matched to a gene: 9. This CDR3 has 15 amino acids. Per the germline V gene, CDR1 is SGHNT and CDR2 is YYREEE (reference sequence). The CDR3 nucleotides read TGTGCCAGCAGCACCGCGACTAGCAGGGCAGATACGCAGTATTTT. As protein: CASSTATSRADTQYF.

The sample holds a few counts of this clone. The chain employs TRBV7-9 and TRBJ2-5; D possibly corresponds to TRBD1 (5 bases). There are 14 residues in the CDR3. Deletions cut 1 base from V and 2 bases from J, with 8 bases between. Looked up from germline, CDR1 is SEHNR and CDR2 is FQNEAQ (reference sequence). The CDR3 loop is CASSLVGQQETQYF. The CDR3, as DNA: TGTGCCAGCAGCTTAGTGGGGCAACAAGAGACCCAGTACTTC.

The chain employs TRBV4-1 and TRBJ1-3, with no clear D. Looked up from germline, CDR1 is MGHRA and CDR2 is YSYEKL. V was cut by 0 bases and J by 0 bases, with 6 bases left in between. CDR3 size: 15 residues. CDR3 bases: TGCGCCAGCAGCCAAGACCCCAGCTCTGGAAACACCATATATTTT. Encoded protein: CASSQDPSSGNTIYF.

This clone was detected a few times. The chain couples TRBV10-3 to TRBJ2-7; maybe TRBD2 (6 bases). The V gene lost 4 bases and the J gene lost 3 bases, with 19 bases spanning the gap. This CDR3 is built from 16 residues. The V gene's germline CDR1 is ENHRY and CDR2 SYGVKD. The CDR3 DNA reads TGTGCCATCAGTGGGTCCGTGGGACTCGTTGACTACGAGCAGTACTTC. It encodes CAISGSVGLVDYEQYF.

There are a few counts of this clone. The V and J genes are TRBV2 and TRBJ2-2; possible D gene TRBD2, 7 bases. The V end lost 2 bases, the J end lost 7 bases, and 14 bases lay between the germline ends. This CDR3 has 15 amino acids. Germline V lookup: CDR1 SNHLY, CDR2 FYNNEI. The CDR3 region has the DNA TGTGCCAGCAGTGAATACGGGGGGCAGGACGGGGAGCTGTTTTTT. This gives the protein CASSEYGGQDGELFF.

J is TRBJ2-1 and V is TRBV25-1; the D gene is possibly TRBD2 (6 bases). The CDR3 runs to 17 residues. Germline V gives CDR1 MGHDK, CDR2 SYGVNS. V was trimmed by 3 bases and J by 7 bases, leaving 22 bases between them. The CDR3 coding sequence is TGTGCCAGCAGTGAGGTCCCGAGGAAGCGGGCGTGGAATGAGCAGTTCTTC. This codes for CASSEVPRKRAWNEQFF. Together with reference TRBV25-1 and TRBJ2-1, the CDR3 gives the full variable domain: EADIYQTPRYLVIGTGKKITLECSQTMGHDKMYWYQQDPGMELHLIHYSYGVNSTEKGDLSSESTVSRIRTEHFPLTLESARPSHTSQYLCASSEVPRKRAWNEQFFGPGTRLTVL.

This clone was counted only a few times. The CDR3 reads CASSLLSGGLSYEQYF. The CDR3 DNA reads TGTGCCAGCAGTTTATTGTCAGGGGGTCTATCCTACGAGCAGTACTTC. This chain links TRBV27 with TRBJ2-7; 7 bases line up with TRBD1. J was trimmed by 1 base and V by 1 base; bases with no gene match: 7. Germline V gene data show CDR1 as MNHEY and CDR2 as SMNVEV (reference sequence). This CDR3 has 16 amino acids.

This clone has a handful of counts. This chain links TRBV5-1 with TRBJ1-1; TRBD1 aligns across 9 bases. The length of the CDR3 is 16 residues. The ends lost 4 bases at V and 4 bases at J; junction bases unmatched: 11. Per germline, CDR1 SGHRS and CDR2 YFSETQ. The CDR3 nucleotides read TGCGCCAGCAGCCCCCGGACAGGGGCCCAAAGCACTGAAGCTTTCTTT. Its protein is CASSPRTGAQSTEAFF.

The chain is built from TRBV10-3 and TRBJ2-7; D possibly corresponds to TRBD2 (8 bases). Germline CDR1 reads ENHRY; CDR2 reads SYGVKD. This CDR3 is built from 12 residues. V lost 10 bases, J lost 7 bases, and 17 bases lay in between. The CDR3 DNA reads TGTGCCACGGGAGGGGGCGGGTGGGAGCAGTACTTC. Its protein is CATGGGGWEQYF.

This clone came up a few times. This rearrangement joins TRBV5-4 to TRBJ1-2, with 8 positions matching TRBD1. The germline gives CDR1 SGHNT, CDR2 YYREEE (reference sequence). V lost 0 bases, J lost 4 bases, and 5 bases stayed unmatched. CDR3 length equals 15 residues. Here the CDR3 DNA reads TGTGCCAGCAGCTTGGGGGACAGGCCTTTCTATGGCTACACCTTC. This translates into CASSLGDRPFYGYTF.

The V call is TRBV9, the J call TRBJ1-4; TRBD1 matches at 12 bases. V dropped 4 bases and J dropped 7; count of bases not matched to a gene: 5. Germline CDR1 SGDLS, CDR2 YYNGEE. The CDR3 has 15 amino acids. This CDR3 is CASSPRGQGAEKLFF. The CDR3, as DNA: TGTGCCAGCAGCCCTAGGGGACAGGGGGCTGAAAAACTGTTTTTT.

The chain uses TRBV4-1 and TRBJ2-7; D may be TRBD2 (6 bases). CDR1 MGHRA and CDR2 YSYEKL come from the germline V gene. The CDR3 is made up of 15 amino acids. V lost 1 base, J lost 4 bases, and 14 bases lay in between. This chain's CDR3 is CASSQGGSSGYEQYF. CDR3 bases: TGCGCCAGCAGCCAAGGTGGTAGTAGCGGATACGAGCAGTACTTC.

J is TRBJ2-1 and V is TRBV4-1, with a weak D call TRBD1 (6 bases). This CDR3 contains 15 residues. Trimming shortened V by 2 bases and J by 4 bases, and 12 bases separated the two germline ends. Germline values: CDR1 MGHRA, CDR2 YSYEKL. CDR3 amino acids: CASSQIGTRYNEQFF. CDR3 nucleotides: TGCGCCAGCAGCCAAATCGGGACACGGTACAATGAGCAGTTCTTC.

This clone occurred a few times. The chain employs TRBV5-4 and TRBJ2-2, with D possibly TRBD1 on 6 matching bases. Germline V lookup: CDR1 SGHNT, CDR2 YYREEE (reference sequence). The CDR3 sequence is 15 residues long. Trimming pared 4 bases from V and 0 bases from J, leaving 10 bases between. CDR3 coding DNA: TGTGCCAGCAGCCCGGGGACAACGAACACCGGGGAGCTGTTTTTT. This gives the protein CASSPGTTNTGELFF.